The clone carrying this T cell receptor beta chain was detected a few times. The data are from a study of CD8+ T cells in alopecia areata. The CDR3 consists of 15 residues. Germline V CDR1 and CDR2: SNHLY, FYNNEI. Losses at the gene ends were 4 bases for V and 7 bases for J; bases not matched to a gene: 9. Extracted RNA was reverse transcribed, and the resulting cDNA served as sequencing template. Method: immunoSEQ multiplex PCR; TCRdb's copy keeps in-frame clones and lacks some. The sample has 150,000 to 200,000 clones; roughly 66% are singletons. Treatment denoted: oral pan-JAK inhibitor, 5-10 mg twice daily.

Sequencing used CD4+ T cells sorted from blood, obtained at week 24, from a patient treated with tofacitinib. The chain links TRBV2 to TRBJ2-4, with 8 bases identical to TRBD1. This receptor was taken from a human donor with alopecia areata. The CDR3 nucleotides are TGTGCCAGCAGTGTTAGAGGGACAGGCCTTAACATTCAGTACTTC. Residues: CASSVRGTGLNIQYF.